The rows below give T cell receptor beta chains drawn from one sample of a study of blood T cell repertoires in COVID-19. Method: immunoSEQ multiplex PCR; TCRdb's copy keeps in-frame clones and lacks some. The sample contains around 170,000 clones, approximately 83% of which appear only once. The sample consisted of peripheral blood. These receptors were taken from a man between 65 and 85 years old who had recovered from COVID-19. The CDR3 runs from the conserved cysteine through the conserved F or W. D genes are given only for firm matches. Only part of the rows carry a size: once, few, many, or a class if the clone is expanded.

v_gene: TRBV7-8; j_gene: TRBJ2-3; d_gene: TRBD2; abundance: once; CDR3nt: TGTGCCAGCAGCTGGCAACCTCTAGCGGGAGGACCCCTTATCACAGATACGCAGTATTTT; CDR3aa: CASSWQPLAGGPLITDTQYF
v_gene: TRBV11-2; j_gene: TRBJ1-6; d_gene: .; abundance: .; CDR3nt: TGTGCCAGCAGCTTAGATAGCTCCTATAATTCACCCCTCCACTTT; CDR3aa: CASSLDSSYNSPLHF
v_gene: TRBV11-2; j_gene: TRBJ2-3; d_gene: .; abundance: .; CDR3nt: TGTGCCAGCAGCATCCGGGAACCCCTCCCCACAGATACGCAGTATTTT; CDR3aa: CASSIREPLPTDTQYF
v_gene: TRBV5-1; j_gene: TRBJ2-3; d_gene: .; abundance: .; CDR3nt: TGCGCCAGCAGCTTGGTGGCCGGGAGAGCAGATACGCAGTATTTT; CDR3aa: CASSLVAGRADTQYF
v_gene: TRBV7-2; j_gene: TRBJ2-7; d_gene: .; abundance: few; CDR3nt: TGTGCCAGCAGTACAGGACACGAGCAGTACTTC; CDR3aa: CASSTGHEQYF
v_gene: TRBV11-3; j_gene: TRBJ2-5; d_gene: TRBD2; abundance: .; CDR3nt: TGTGCCAGCAGCCTAACATCGGGACTAGCGGGAGAGACCCAGTACTTC; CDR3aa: CASSLTSGLAGETQYF
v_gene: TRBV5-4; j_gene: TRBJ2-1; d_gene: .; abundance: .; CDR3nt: TGTGCCAGCAGCGACAAAGGAGGTTACGATGAGCAGTTCTTC; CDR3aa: CASSDKGGYDEQFF
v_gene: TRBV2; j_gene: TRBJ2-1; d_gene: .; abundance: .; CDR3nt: TGTGCCAGCAGCTCGCAAGGGGGGGCCTACAATGAGCAGTTCTTC; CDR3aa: CASSSQGGAYNEQFF
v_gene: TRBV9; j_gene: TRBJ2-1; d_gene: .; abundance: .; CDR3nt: TGTGCCAGCAGCTTCGGGACTTGGTACTACAATGAGCAGTTCTTC; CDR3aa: CASSFGTWYYNEQFF
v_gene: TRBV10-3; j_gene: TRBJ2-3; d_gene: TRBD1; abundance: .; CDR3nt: TGTGCCGCCCAGGACAGGGTGGGATTCACAGATACGCAGTATTTT; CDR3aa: CAAQDRVGFTDTQYF
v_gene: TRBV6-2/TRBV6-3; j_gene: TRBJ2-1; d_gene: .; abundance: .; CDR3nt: TGTGCCAGCAGTTATATAGCCCTGTACAATGAGCAGTTCTTC; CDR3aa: CASSYIALYNEQFF
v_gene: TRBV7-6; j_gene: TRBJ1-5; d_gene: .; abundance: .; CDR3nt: TGTGCCAGCAGCGGGGGGGGGCCCTATAGCAATCAGCCCCAGCATTTT; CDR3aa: CASSGGGPYSNQPQHF
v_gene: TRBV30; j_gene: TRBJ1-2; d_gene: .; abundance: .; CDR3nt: TGTGCCTGGAGTGCCCAAACTAACTATGGCTACACCTTC; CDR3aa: CAWSAQTNYGYTF
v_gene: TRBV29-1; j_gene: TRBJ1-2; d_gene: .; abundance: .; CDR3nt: TGCAGCGTTGAACAGAACTATGGCTACACCTTC; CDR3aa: CSVEQNYGYTF
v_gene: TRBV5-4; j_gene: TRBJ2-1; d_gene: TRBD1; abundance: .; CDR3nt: TGTGCCAGCAGCTTGGCCCCCGGACAGGGGGCAAGGGGTGAGCAGTTCTTC; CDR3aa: CASSLAPGQGARGEQFF
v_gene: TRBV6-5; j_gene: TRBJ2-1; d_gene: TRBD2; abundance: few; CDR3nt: TGTGCCAGCAGGGGGACTAGCGGGAGTATTGGTGAGCAGTTCTTC; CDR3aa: CASRGTSGSIGEQFF
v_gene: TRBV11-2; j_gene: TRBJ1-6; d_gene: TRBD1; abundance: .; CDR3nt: TGTGCCAGCAGCTCAGGGACAGGGAGTGGTTCACCCCTCCACTTT; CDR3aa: CASSSGTGSGSPLHF
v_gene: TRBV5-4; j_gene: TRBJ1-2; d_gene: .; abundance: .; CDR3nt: TGTGCCAGCAGCCGTCAAGCCTCTAACTATGGCTACACCTTC; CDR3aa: CASSRQASNYGYTF